Listed below are T cell receptor beta chains from one sample, sequenced in a study of monozygotic twins with cystic fibrosis. The protocol was immunoSEQ multiplex PCR, while the TCRdb copy is restricted to in-frame clones and leaves out a portion. The repertoire holds 30,000 or so clones, with nearly 98% as singletons. Sequencing was performed on blood. These receptors all stem from a girl aged 2-10 years with cystic fibrosis. Each CDR3 is given with its conserved first and last residue. Each record gives: V gene, D gene, J gene, clone size, CDR3 DNA, CDR3 protein. D genes are given only for firm matches. Size values are once, few and many counts, or a class for expanded clones, and some rows have none.

v_gene: TRBV7-9; d_gene: TRBD1; j_gene: TRBJ2-1; abundance: -; CDR3nt: TGTGCCAGCAGCCCCGCGGTGACAGGGGGTAGGAATGAGCAGTTCTTC; CDR3aa: CASSPAVTGGRNEQFF
v_gene: TRBV23-1; d_gene: TRBD2; j_gene: TRBJ2-3; abundance: -; CDR3nt: TGCGCCAGCAGTTTAGCGGGACGGAGGACAGATACGCAGTATTTT; CDR3aa: CASSLAGRRTDTQYF
v_gene: TRBV5-6; d_gene: -; j_gene: TRBJ1-6; abundance: -; CDR3nt: TGTGCCAGCAGCCCTGGCAGGGAGAATTCACCCCTCCACTTT; CDR3aa: CASSPGRENSPLHF
v_gene: TRBV2; d_gene: TRBD1; j_gene: TRBJ1-1; abundance: -; CDR3nt: TGTGCCAGCAGTGAAGAGGGGGCCGGGGAGGGAGAGACTGAAGCTTTCTTT; CDR3aa: CASSEEGAGEGETEAFF
v_gene: TRBV7-9; d_gene: -; j_gene: TRBJ2-5; abundance: -; CDR3nt: TGTGCCAGCACCCTGGCGGGCCCCCAAGAGACCCAGTACTTC; CDR3aa: CASTLAGPQETQYF
v_gene: TRBV2; d_gene: -; j_gene: TRBJ2-4; abundance: once; CDR3nt: TGTGCCAGCAGTGAACAGGGGACTCTAGCCAAAAACATTCAGTACTTC; CDR3aa: CASSEQGTLAKNIQYF
v_gene: TRBV10-3; d_gene: TRBD2; j_gene: TRBJ2-7; abundance: -; CDR3nt: TGTGCCATCAGTGAGTCGCCCGGACTAGCGGGAGTAAGCGAGCAGTACTTC; CDR3aa: CAISESPGLAGVSEQYF
v_gene: TRBV10-3; d_gene: -; j_gene: TRBJ2-7; abundance: -; CDR3nt: TGTGCCATCAGTGAGTCAGGACTCTTGAACGAGCAGTACTTC; CDR3aa: CAISESGLLNEQYF
v_gene: TRBV7-2; d_gene: TRBD2; j_gene: TRBJ2-3; abundance: -; CDR3nt: TGTGCCAGCAGCGGTCTAGCGGGAGTAAGAGATACGCAGTATTTT; CDR3aa: CASSGLAGVRDTQYF
v_gene: TRBV29-1; d_gene: -; j_gene: TRBJ1-2; abundance: once; CDR3nt: TGCAGCGTTGTCGGTGGGATAAACTATGGCTACACCTTC; CDR3aa: CSVVGGINYGYTF
v_gene: TRBV28; d_gene: -; j_gene: TRBJ2-1; abundance: -; CDR3nt: TGTGCCAGCAGCAAGACTATTAACTCCTACAATGAGCAGTTCTTC; CDR3aa: CASSKTINSYNEQFF
v_gene: TRBV7-8; d_gene: -; j_gene: TRBJ1-4; abundance: -; CDR3nt: TGTGCCAGCAGCCGAAAAAGAGACAGGATTAATGAAAAACTGTTTTTT; CDR3aa: CASSRKRDRINEKLFF
v_gene: TRBV6-5; d_gene: TRBD1; j_gene: TRBJ2-7; abundance: few; CDR3nt: TGTGCCAGCCAGGACAGGGTCAACTACGAGCAGTACTTC; CDR3aa: CASQDRVNYEQYF
v_gene: TRBV27; d_gene: -; j_gene: TRBJ2-2; abundance: -; CDR3nt: TGTGCCAGCAGTTTAAAGACCACTCCCGGGGAGCTGTTTTTT; CDR3aa: CASSLKTTPGELFF
v_gene: TRBV5-1; d_gene: -; j_gene: TRBJ2-7; abundance: -; CDR3nt: TGCGCCAGCAGCTTGGTTCATGGTGGGATGGGCGAGCAGTACTTC; CDR3aa: CASSLVHGGMGEQYF
v_gene: TRBV2; d_gene: TRBD2; j_gene: TRBJ2-7; abundance: -; CDR3nt: TGTGCCACCACACTAGCGGACTTCTCCTACGAGCAGTACTTC; CDR3aa: CATTLADFSYEQYF
v_gene: TRBV11-1; d_gene: -; j_gene: TRBJ1-1; abundance: -; CDR3nt: TGTGCCAGCAGCCCTAACCGGCCGCTCATGAACACTGAAGCTTTCTTT; CDR3aa: CASSPNRPLMNTEAFF
v_gene: TRBV15; d_gene: -; j_gene: TRBJ1-1; abundance: -; CDR3nt: TGTGCCACCAGCTCCCCCGCGGGGAACACTGAAGCTTTCTTT; CDR3aa: CATSSPAGNTEAFF
v_gene: TRBV6-1; d_gene: -; j_gene: TRBJ2-2; abundance: -; CDR3nt: TGTGCCAGCAGTGGCAACAGGAACACCGGGGAGCTGTTTTTT; CDR3aa: CASSGNRNTGELFF
v_gene: TRBV4-2; d_gene: -; j_gene: TRBJ2-3; abundance: -; CDR3nt: TGTGCCAGCAGCCAAGTCCTAGTAGCGGATGTTAGCACAGATACGCAGTATTTT; CDR3aa: CASSQVLVADVSTDTQYF
v_gene: TRBV6-5; d_gene: -; j_gene: TRBJ1-4; abundance: -; CDR3nt: TGTGCCAGCAGTGACAGGAGTAATGAAAAACTGTTTTTT; CDR3aa: CASSDRSNEKLFF
v_gene: TRBV2; d_gene: -; j_gene: TRBJ1-1; abundance: -; CDR3nt: TGTGCCAGCAGTCCCCATACGGGGGATGAAGCTTTCTTT; CDR3aa: CASSPHTGDEAFF
v_gene: TRBV6-5; d_gene: -; j_gene: TRBJ2-1; abundance: once; CDR3nt: TGTGCCAGCAATCTCAGGTTTAGCTCCTACAATGAGCAGTTCTTC; CDR3aa: CASNLRFSSYNEQFF
v_gene: TRBV5-1; d_gene: -; j_gene: TRBJ1-1; abundance: -; CDR3nt: TGCGCCAGCAGGGGGACATGGGACACTGAAGCTTTCTTT; CDR3aa: CASRGTWDTEAFF
v_gene: TRBV4-1; d_gene: TRBD2; j_gene: TRBJ2-1; abundance: -; CDR3nt: TGCGCCAGCAGCCAAGTCGGCGGGAGACTCAACAATGAGCAGTTCTTC; CDR3aa: CASSQVGGRLNNEQFF
v_gene: TRBV27; d_gene: -; j_gene: TRBJ2-7; abundance: once; CDR3nt: TGTGCCAGTAGTACCGGCGGAGGGAGAACCTACGAGCAGTACTTC; CDR3aa: CASSTGGGRTYEQYF
v_gene: TRBV13; d_gene: -; j_gene: TRBJ2-7; abundance: -; CDR3nt: TGTGCCAGCAGCTTGAGAAGCTCTAACTACGAGCAGTACTTC; CDR3aa: CASSLRSSNYEQYF
v_gene: TRBV20-1; d_gene: -; j_gene: TRBJ2-7; abundance: -; CDR3nt: TGCAGTGCCTACGGCTCCTACGAGCAGTACTTC; CDR3aa: CSAYGSYEQYF
v_gene: TRBV6-5; d_gene: -; j_gene: TRBJ1-1; abundance: -; CDR3nt: TGTGCCAGCAGTAGACAGAGGAACACTGAAGCTTTCTTT; CDR3aa: CASSRQRNTEAFF
v_gene: TRBV5-1; d_gene: -; j_gene: TRBJ1-1; abundance: -; CDR3nt: TGCGCCAGCAGTTTCGGGGCGGCTGAAGCTTTCTTT; CDR3aa: CASSFGAAEAFF
v_gene: TRBV13; d_gene: -; j_gene: TRBJ2-6; abundance: -; CDR3nt: TGTGCCAGCAGCGATCTCTCTGGGGCCAACGTCCTGACTTTC; CDR3aa: CASSDLSGANVLTF
v_gene: TRBV30; d_gene: -; j_gene: TRBJ2-1; abundance: -; CDR3nt: TGTGCCTGGAGCACACCGGGAGCGGGCAATGAGCAGTTCTTC; CDR3aa: CAWSTPGAGNEQFF
v_gene: TRBV25-1; d_gene: -; j_gene: TRBJ2-4; abundance: -; CDR3nt: TGTGCCAGCAGCTCGATCAGTTACATTCAGTACTTC; CDR3aa: CASSSISYIQYF
v_gene: TRBV28; d_gene: TRBD1; j_gene: TRBJ2-7; abundance: -; CDR3nt: TGTGCCAGCAGTTCCCTCTTCGACAGGGGCCCCGAGCAGTACTTC; CDR3aa: CASSSLFDRGPEQYF
v_gene: TRBV30; d_gene: -; j_gene: TRBJ2-7; abundance: -; CDR3nt: TGTGCCTGGAGTGTATTTTCGCCAAGGGGGACCCCCTACGAGCAGTACTTC; CDR3aa: CAWSVFSPRGTPYEQYF
v_gene: TRBV6-4; d_gene: -; j_gene: TRBJ1-1; abundance: -; CDR3nt: TGTGCCAGCAGGGCTGGGGCGTCGAACACTGAAGCTTTCTTT; CDR3aa: CASRAGASNTEAFF
v_gene: TRBV19; d_gene: -; j_gene: TRBJ2-1; abundance: -; CDR3nt: TGTGCCAGTAGCCCTGGAGTCCGTGGGAGACACAATGAGCAGTTCTTC; CDR3aa: CASSPGVRGRHNEQFF
v_gene: TRBV19; d_gene: -; j_gene: TRBJ2-1; abundance: -; CDR3nt: TGTGCCAGTAGTATCTCAACAGGGTCGGCCTACAATGAGCAGTTCTTC; CDR3aa: CASSISTGSAYNEQFF
v_gene: TRBV30; d_gene: -; j_gene: TRBJ1-1; abundance: -; CDR3nt: TGTGCCTGGACTACAGGGACGAACACTGAAGCTTTCTTT; CDR3aa: CAWTTGTNTEAFF
v_gene: TRBV6-5; d_gene: -; j_gene: TRBJ1-2; abundance: -; CDR3nt: TGTGCCAGCAGTTACTCTGGTCCCTCAGGGGCCTATGGCTACACCTTC; CDR3aa: CASSYSGPSGAYGYTF
v_gene: TRBV6-1; d_gene: TRBD1; j_gene: TRBJ2-5; abundance: -; CDR3nt: TGTGCCAGCAGTGAAGGGACAGGGTATTATCCTTACCAAGAGACCCAGTACTTC; CDR3aa: CASSEGTGYYPYQETQYF
v_gene: TRBV5-6; d_gene: -; j_gene: TRBJ2-5; abundance: -; CDR3nt: TGTGCCAGCAGCGGGTGGCAAGAGACCCAGTACTTC; CDR3aa: CASSGWQETQYF
v_gene: TRBV9; d_gene: TRBD2; j_gene: TRBJ2-2; abundance: -; CDR3nt: TGTGCCAGCAGCGTAGGCGGACTAGCGGGCGAAACCGGGGAGCTGTTTTTT; CDR3aa: CASSVGGLAGETGELFF
v_gene: TRBV7-6; d_gene: TRBD1; j_gene: TRBJ1-1; abundance: -; CDR3nt: TGTGCCAGCAGCTACGGGACAGGGGCGGAAGCTTTCTTT; CDR3aa: CASSYGTGAEAFF
v_gene: TRBV25-1; d_gene: -; j_gene: TRBJ1-4; abundance: -; CDR3nt: TGTGCCAGCAGCTTACCGGGACTGAATGAAAAACTGTTTTTT; CDR3aa: CASSLPGLNEKLFF
v_gene: TRBV28; d_gene: TRBD1; j_gene: TRBJ1-5; abundance: -; CDR3nt: TGTGCCAGCACCCCGACAGGGAATCGCAATCAGCCCCAGCATTTT; CDR3aa: CASTPTGNRNQPQHF
v_gene: TRBV4-1; d_gene: -; j_gene: TRBJ1-3; abundance: -; CDR3nt: TGCGCCAGCAGCCAGGGCCCGAATCCAGCATCGGGGGACACCATATATTTT; CDR3aa: CASSQGPNPASGDTIYF
v_gene: TRBV29-1; d_gene: TRBD1; j_gene: TRBJ1-2; abundance: -; CDR3nt: TGCAGCGTCGGCGACAGGGGGGAATACTATGGCTACACCTTC; CDR3aa: CSVGDRGEYYGYTF
v_gene: TRBV5-1; d_gene: -; j_gene: TRBJ2-7; abundance: -; CDR3nt: TGCGCCAGCAGCTTGGAGGCCAACTCCTACGAGCAGTACTTC; CDR3aa: CASSLEANSYEQYF
v_gene: TRBV7-3; d_gene: TRBD2; j_gene: TRBJ2-2; abundance: -; CDR3nt: TGTGCCAGCAGCGCACGGCCTAGCGGGAGCACCGGGGAGCTGTTTTTT; CDR3aa: CASSARPSGSTGELFF
v_gene: TRBV27; d_gene: -; j_gene: TRBJ2-2; abundance: -; CDR3nt: TGTGCCAGCAGTCCGACGAACACCGGGGAGCTGTTTTTT; CDR3aa: CASSPTNTGELFF
v_gene: TRBV7-9; d_gene: -; j_gene: TRBJ1-6; abundance: -; CDR3nt: TGTGCCAGCAGCTTCGAAGGGGGGATCTCTAATTCACCCCTCCACTTT; CDR3aa: CASSFEGGISNSPLHF